Following are 6 T cell receptor beta chains from one sample sequenced in a study of blood T cell repertoires in COVID-19. Clones were sequenced by immunoSEQ multiplex PCR, and TCRdb holds only the in-frame ones, with some missing. In the table there are 100,000 to 120,000 clones, roughly 84% of which are singletons. Sequenced: peripheral blood. These TCRs come from a woman aged 70-85 years who had recovered from COVID-19.

This clone has just one count. This chain links TRBV21-1 with TRBJ2-5; TRBD1 is taken as the D call from the table, unchecked against the DNA. TRBV21-1 is annotated as a pseudogene. This CDR3 is built from 17 residues. This chain's CDR3 is CASSKGIIRTGKETQYF. The CDR3 DNA follows: TGTGCCAGCAGCAAGGGAATAATAAGGACAGGGAAAGAGACCCAGTACTTC.

V is TRBV9 and J is TRBJ2-1; 7 positions match TRBD2. V trimming: 3 bases; J trimming: 7 bases; junction bases outside the gene matches: 7. The CDR3 totals 14 residues. Per germline, CDR1 SGDLS and CDR2 YYNGEE. CDR3 protein: CASSERDWGNEQFF. CDR3 bases: TGTGCCAGCAGCGAGCGGGACTGGGGAAATGAGCAGTTCTTC.

This clone was counted only a few times. This sequence joins TRBV28 and TRBJ2-3; 10 bases are shared with TRBD2. Per germline, CDR1 MDHEN and CDR2 SYDVKM. The CDR3 runs to 16 residues. With 6 bases clipped from V and 8 bases from J, the junction kept 14 bases outside the gene matches. The CDR3 sequence is CASRDGLAGVRSTQYF. The CDR3 DNA reads TGTGCCAGCAGGGACGGCCTAGCGGGAGTCAGATCTACGCAGTATTTT.

The J gene is TRBJ1-2, the V gene TRBV3-1 (or the pseudogene TRBV3-2); D possibly corresponds to TRBD1 (6 bases). Germline CDR1 LGHDT, CDR2 YNNKEL (reference sequence). V shed 1 base and J shed 2 bases, with 17 bases lying between them. This CDR3 is 17 amino acids long. CDR3 nucleotide sequence: TGTGCCAGCAGCCAAGGGGCCACAGGGACCTTCAACTATGGCTACACCTTC. As protein: CASSQGATGTFNYGYTF.

The V and J genes are TRBV6-2 or TRBV6-3 and TRBJ2-3; a possible D gene is TRBD1 (5 bases). The CDR3 sequence is 14 residues long. V shed 2 bases and J shed 5 bases, with 11 bases lying between them. CDR1 is MNHEY and CDR2 is SVGEGT in the germline V gene. CDR3 bases: TGTGCCAGCAGTTACCCTGACAGACGAGATACGCAGTATTTT. Its protein product is CASSYPDRRDTQYF.

The CDR3, as DNA: TGTGCCACCAGTGACCCGGGACAGGGGACTTACGAGCAGTACTTC. It translates to CATSDPGQGTYEQYF. This rearrangement joins TRBV24-1 to TRBJ2-7; 10 nucleotides agree with TRBD1. Losses at the gene ends were 4 bases for V and 4 bases for J; bases not matched to a gene: 6. The CDR3 extends over 15 amino acids. Germline CDR1 is KGHDR and CDR2 is SFDVKD.